What follows are 3 T cell receptor beta chains derived from one specimen sequenced in a study of CD8 T cells in Susac syndrome. RNA, at about 0.45 to 1 ug, was reverse transcribed with random hexamers. TCRdb independently ran MiXCR on the immunoSEQ multiplex PCR reads; one entry per CDR3 protein. The sample includes around 200,000 distinct CDR3 sequences, 85% to 95% of them seen just once. The sample taken for sequencing was CD4+ T cells from PBMCs. These TCRs come from a human donor in good health.

This clonotype came up a few times. This chain connects TRBV27 to TRBJ2-2; D is unresolved. CDR1 and CDR2 from the germline V gene are MNHEY and SMNVEV (reference sequence). The CDR3 contains 14 residues. The V end lost 2 bases, the J end lost 1 base, and 5 bases lay between the germline ends. The DNA for the CDR3 is TGTGCCAGCAGTTTAGGCCTGAACACCGGGGAGCTGTTTTTT. This sequence encodes CASSLGLNTGELFF.

The genes are TRBV5-1 and TRBJ2-1, with D perhaps TRBD1 or TRBD2 (6 bases each). This CDR3 comprises 18 residues. Trimming cost V 4 bases and J 3 bases, with 23 bases left between them. CDR1 SGHRS and CDR2 YFSETQ come from the germline V gene. The CDR3 loop reads CASSLGLMAGQDYNEQFF. DNA for the CDR3: TGCGCCAGCAGCCTGGGTTTAATGGCGGGACAAGACTACAATGAGCAGTTCTTC.

The rearrangement links TRBV6-5 to TRBJ2-1, with 10 bases that match TRBD2. The CDR3 is 13 amino acids. The J segment lost 9 bases and the V segment lost 6 bases, leaving 5 bases of the junction unmatched. Germline V CDR1 and CDR2: MNHEY, SVGAGI. CDR3 protein: CASRASGRSEQFF. CDR3 sequence (DNA): TGTGCCAGCAGGGCTAGCGGGAGAAGTGAGCAGTTCTTC.